This TCR beta chain was identified in a study of blood T cell repertoires in COVID-19. The protocol was immunoSEQ multiplex PCR, while the TCRdb copy is restricted to in-frame clones and leaves out a portion. The data show around 180,000 clones, with 85% to 90% seen just once and 2% to 2.5% held by the top ten. Per germline, CDR1 SGHTA and CDR2 FQGNSA. Between the trimmed V and J ends, which lost 5 bases and 0 bases, there was a span of 17 bases. CDR3 length equals 17 residues. In terms of age and location, participants ranged from roughly 18 to 95 years and lived in about 25 US areas. The source of this sequence is a middle-aged woman with acute COVID-19. The sample taken for sequencing was PBMCs or T cells enriched from blood (not recorded which). The J gene is TRBJ2-1, the V gene TRBV7-2; D may be TRBD2 (6 bases). Here the CDR3 DNA reads TGTGCCAGCAGCCCCGCCCGCGGGGCCTACTCCTACAATGAGCAGTTCTTC. Protein: CASSPARGAYSYNEQFF.